The 5 T cell receptor beta chains below come from one sample, sequenced in a study of tumor-infiltrating lymphocytes in primary liver carcinoma. TCR beta cDNA was made from 400 to 500 ng total RNA with a constant-region primer. Slightly modified ARM-PCR served as the procedure for the TCR beta libraries. These libraries came from three rounds of nested multiplex PCR. It was with TRBV1-TRBV30 forward primers and a C-beta reverse primer that the first two PCR rounds were run, at approximately 10 cycles each. In TCRdb, the multiplex PCR reads were re-called with MiXCR into one record per CDR3 protein. The sample holds more than 150,000 distinct CDR3 sequences, about 55% seen once. Germline DNA was also extracted, and blood RNA derived from unsorted whole blood. Specimen: peripheral blood. The receptor set was obtained from a man between 35 and 55 years old with primary liver carcinoma and hepatitis B virus infection.

The CDR3 nucleotides read TGTGCCAGCAGTGGGGGAGGAGGGACTTACGAGCAGTACTTC. Its translation is CASSGGGGTYEQYF. This rearrangement joins TRBV6-1 to TRBJ2-7, with D perhaps matching TRBD2 (6 bases). CDR3 length: 14 residues. The germline gives CDR1 MNHNS, CDR2 SASEGT. Trimming removed 4 bases from V and 4 bases from J, with 14 bases in between.

The rearrangement links TRBV13 to TRBJ2-5; D remains unclear. Germline CDR1 and CDR2: PRHDT and FYEKMQ (reference sequence). CDR3 length equals 13 residues. The V end was cut by 1 base, the J end by 5 bases, with 8 bases between. The CDR3 DNA sequence: TGTGCCAGCAGCTTAGTTGGAGTTGAGACCCAGTACTTC. It translates to CASSLVGVETQYF.

Concerning this clonotype itself: A junction boundary mismatches the germline segment, possibly from a read error. The chain uses TRBV6-6 and TRBJ2-2, with D perhaps matching TRBD1 (7 bases). From germline, CDR1 is MNHNY and CDR2 SVGAGI (reference sequence). There are 15 residues in the CDR3. CDR3 sequence: CASTQTGGGTRELFF. In nucleotides, the CDR3 is TGTGCCAGCACCCAAACAGGAGGGGGCACCAGGGAGCTGTTTTTT.

In regard to this clonotype: A junction boundary mismatches the germline segment, possibly from a read error. The J gene is TRBJ1-1, the V gene TRBV6-1, with unresolved D. CDR3 length: 13 residues. CDR1 is MNHNS, CDR2 SASEGT, per germline. CDR3 coding DNA: TGTGCCAGCTCCTCGCCTCCGAACACTGAATCTTTCTTT. This sequence encodes CASSSPPNTESFF.

The rearrangement uses TRBV5-6 and TRBJ2-1; TRBD2 is a possible D gene (5 bases). The CDR3 totals 13 residues. CDR1 and CDR2 (germline): SGHDT, YYEEEE. Trimming stripped 4 bases from V and 9 bases from J, with 14 bases between. CDR3 protein: CASSPRREPEQFF. The CDR3 DNA follows: TGTGCCAGCAGCCCCAGACGGGAACCTGAGCAGTTCTTC. The variable domain in full, with the rest retrieved from reference TRBV5-6 and TRBJ2-1, is DAGVTQSPTHLIKTRGQQVTLRCSPKSGHDTVSWYQQALGQGPQFIFQYYEEEERQRGNFPDRFSGHQFPNYSSELNVNALLLGDSALYLCASSPRREPEQFFGPGTRLTVL.